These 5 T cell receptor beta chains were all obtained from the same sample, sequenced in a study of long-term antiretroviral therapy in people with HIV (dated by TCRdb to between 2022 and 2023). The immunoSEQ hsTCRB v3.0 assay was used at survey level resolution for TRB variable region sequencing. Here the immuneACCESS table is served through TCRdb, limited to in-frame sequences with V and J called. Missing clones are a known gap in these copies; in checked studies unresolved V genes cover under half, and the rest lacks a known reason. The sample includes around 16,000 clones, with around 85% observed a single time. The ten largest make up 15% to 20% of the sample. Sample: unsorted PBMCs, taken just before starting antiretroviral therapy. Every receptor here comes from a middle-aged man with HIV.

This CDR3 reads CASSLGKRPPRDTQYF. DNA for the CDR3: TGTGCCAGCAGCCTAGGGAAAAGGCCGCCGAGGGATACGCAGTATTTT. The rearrangement links TRBV11-2 to TRBJ2-3; D is unresolved. Germline V gene data show CDR1 as SGHAT and CDR2 as FQNNGV. This CDR3 spans 16 amino acids. Deletions cut 5 bases from V and 6 bases from J, with 21 bases between.

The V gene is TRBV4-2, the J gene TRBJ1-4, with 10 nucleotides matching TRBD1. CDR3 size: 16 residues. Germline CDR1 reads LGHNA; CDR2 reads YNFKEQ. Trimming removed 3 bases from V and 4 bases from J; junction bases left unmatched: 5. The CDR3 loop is CASSHDRGRGNEKLFF. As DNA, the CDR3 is TGTGCCAGCAGCCATGACAGGGGGCGCGGTAATGAAAAACTGTTTTTT.

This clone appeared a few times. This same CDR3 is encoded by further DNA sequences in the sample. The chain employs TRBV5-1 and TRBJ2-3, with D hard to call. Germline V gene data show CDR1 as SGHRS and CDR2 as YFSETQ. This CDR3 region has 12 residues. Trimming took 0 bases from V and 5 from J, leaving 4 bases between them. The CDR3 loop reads CASSLVGDTQYF. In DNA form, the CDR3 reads TGCGCCAGCAGCTTGGTCGGAGATACGCAGTATTTT.

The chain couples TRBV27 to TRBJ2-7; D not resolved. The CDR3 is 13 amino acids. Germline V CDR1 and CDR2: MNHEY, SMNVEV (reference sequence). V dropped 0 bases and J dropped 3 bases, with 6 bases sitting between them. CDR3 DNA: TGTGCCAGCAGTTTATCACACGGCTACGAGCAGTACTTC. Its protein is CASSLSHGYEQYF.

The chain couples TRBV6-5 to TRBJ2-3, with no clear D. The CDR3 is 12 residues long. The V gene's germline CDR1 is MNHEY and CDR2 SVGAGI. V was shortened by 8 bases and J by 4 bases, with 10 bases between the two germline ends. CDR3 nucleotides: TGTGCCAGCGGGCGGCGTCCAGATACGCAGTATTTT. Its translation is CASGRRPDTQYF.